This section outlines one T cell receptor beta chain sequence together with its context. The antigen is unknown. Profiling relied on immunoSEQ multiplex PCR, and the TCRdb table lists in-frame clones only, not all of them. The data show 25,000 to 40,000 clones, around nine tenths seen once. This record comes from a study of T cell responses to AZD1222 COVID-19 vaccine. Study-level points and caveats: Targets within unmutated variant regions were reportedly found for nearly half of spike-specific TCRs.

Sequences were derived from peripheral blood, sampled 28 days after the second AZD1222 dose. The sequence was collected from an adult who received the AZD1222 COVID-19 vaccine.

The CDR3 spells CASSPGRGNTEAFF. CDR3 bases: TGTGCCAGCAGTCCAGGGCGGGGGAACACTGAAGCTTTCTTT. The chain links TRBV6-2 or TRBV6-3 to TRBJ1-1; weak D call: TRBD1 (5 bases). Deletions cut 5 bases from V and 1 base from J, with 11 bases between. There are 14 residues in the CDR3. Germline V gives CDR1 MNHEY, CDR2 SVGEGT.